The 15 T cell receptor beta chains listed next were all sequenced from one sample in a study of a mutant IDH1 vaccine in newly diagnosed glioma (dated by TCRdb to the early 2020s). The sample's time point label is to be understood as: week 11, during vaccination. Each vaccine dose, consisting of 300 ug of a 20-mer mutant IDH1 peptide in Montanide, was administered subcutaneously with topical imiquimod. These receptors lack a known antigen. Libraries were prepared through the immunoSEQ multiplex PCR assay. Sourced from immuneACCESS, this table was stored by TCRdb with only in-frame sequences that have V and J called. A share of the clones is absent; for the studies checked, an unresolved V gene accounts for under half, and the remainder has no known explanation. The sample contains tens of thousands of clones, over 75% of them found a single time. Together, the top ten hold approximately 9.5% of the sample.

The sample consisted of PBMCs, taken from a glioma patient whose treatment included an IDH1 peptide vaccine. All receptors come from a woman between 18 and 30 years old with glioma.

In its sample, this clone was seen once. The genes are TRBV7-9 and TRBJ1-1, with TRBD1 identical over 8 bases. The CDR3 has 11 amino acids. J lost 8 bases, V lost 5 bases, and 1 base had no gene match. Germline-derived CDR1 and CDR2 are SEHNR and FQNEAQ (reference sequence). The DNA of the CDR3 is TGTGCCAGCAGCCGGACAGGGGAAGCTTTCTTT. As protein: CASSRTGEAFF.

In this sample, this clone turned up once. The chain combines TRBV11-3 with TRBJ2-2, with 10 positions matching TRBD2. Germline trimming cut 3 bases from V and 6 bases from J; bases unmatched to any gene: 7. The germline V gene encodes CDR1 SGHNT and CDR2 YENEEA. CDR3 size: 16 residues. The CDR3 sequence is CASSFTLSGRAGELFF. CDR3 sequence (DNA): TGTGCCAGCAGCTTTACTTTGAGCGGGAGGGCCGGGGAGCTGTTTTTT.

The chain links TRBV5-4 to TRBJ2-2; D perhaps matches TRBD1 (5 bases). V was shortened by 1 base and J by 3 bases, with 7 bases between the two germline ends. The CDR3 totals 14 residues. Germline CDR1 SGHNT, CDR2 YYREEE (reference sequence). As DNA, the CDR3 is TGTGCCAGCAGCTTGACAGGACACACCGGGGAGCTGTTTTTT. Residues: CASSLTGHTGELFF. Full variable domain (outside the CDR3, taken from reference TRBV5-4 and TRBJ2-2): ETGVTQSPTHLIKTRGQQVTLRCSSQSGHNTVSWYQQALGQGPQFIFQYYREEENGRGNFPPRFSGLQFPNYSSELNVNALELDDSALYLCASSLTGHTGELFFGEGSRLTVL.

The chain has TRBV14 and TRBJ1-1; D is undetermined. The CDR3 extends over 12 amino acids. The germline V gene has CDR1 SGHDN and CDR2 FVKESK. Trimming cost V 3 bases and J 1 base, with 3 bases left between them. Here the CDR3 reads CASSQGNTEAFF. The CDR3 region has the DNA TGTGCCAGCAGCCAGGGGAACACTGAAGCTTTCTTT.

The chain employs TRBV5-1 and TRBJ2-5; the D gene is possibly TRBD1 (6 bases). Germline CDR1 is SGHRS and CDR2 is YFSETQ. Trimming removed 1 base from V and 6 bases from J, with 10 bases in between. The length of the CDR3 is 13 residues. The CDR3 DNA is TGCGCCAGCAGCTTGTCAGGGGAAAAGACCCAGTACTTC. This sequence encodes CASSLSGEKTQYF.

The chain employs TRBV7-9 and TRBJ2-7; D is uncertain. Trimming cost V 1 base and J 3 bases, with 4 bases left between them. The CDR3 has 12 amino acids. Germline CDR1 reads SEHNR; CDR2 reads FQNEAQ (reference sequence). The CDR3 sequence: CASSLVDYEQYF. In nucleotides, the CDR3 is TGTGCCAGCAGCTTAGTGGACTACGAGCAGTACTTC.

The V gene is TRBV4-2, the J gene TRBJ1-1; possibly TRBD1 for D (6 bases). CDR1 and CDR2 from the germline V gene are LGHNA and YNFKEQ. The CDR3 totals 15 residues. V was cut by 4 bases and J by 0 bases, with 12 bases left in between. This CDR3 is CASSPTGTMNTEAFF. The CDR3 DNA sequence: TGTGCCAGCAGCCCCACAGGGACCATGAACACTGAAGCTTTCTTT.

The chain links TRBV7-4 to TRBJ1-4; D gene ambiguous. The germline V gene has CDR1 SGHVT and CDR2 SQSDAQ. The CDR3 contains 12 residues. V lost 0 bases to trimming and J lost 7 bases, with 3 bases between them. In nucleotides, the CDR3 is TGTGCCAGCAGCTTAGCGGTTGAAAAACTGTTTTTT. It codes for CASSLAVEKLFF.

The rearrangement uses TRBV6-1 and TRBJ1-2; the match to TRBD1 covers 10 bases. There are 15 residues in the CDR3. V shed 1 base and J 8 bases; nucleotides not matched to a gene: 7. Germline assignment: CDR1 MNHNS and CDR2 SASEGT. The CDR3 protein is CASSEGTGGTWGYTF. CDR3 sequence (DNA): TGTGCCAGCAGTGAAGGGACAGGGGGAACTTGGGGCTACACCTTC.

This sequence joins TRBV2 and TRBJ2-3; perhaps TRBD2 as D (6 bases). The length of the CDR3 is 13 residues. The germline CDR1 and CDR2 sequences are SNHLY and FYNNEI. V was pared by 5 bases and J by 6 bases, with 12 bases between. The CDR3, as DNA: TGTGCCAGCAGTCCCCGGGGGTATGATACGCAGTATTTT. Its translation: CASSPRGYDTQYF.

The gene calls are TRBV14 and TRBJ1-1; weak D call: TRBD1 (6 bases). Germline values: CDR1 SGHDN, CDR2 FVKESK. V lost 4 bases and J lost 3, with 15 bases in between. This CDR3 contains 15 residues. CDR3 DNA: TGTGCCAGCAGCCTACAACAGGGTTCCGACACTGAAGCTTTCTTT. It encodes CASSLQQGSDTEAFF.

The chain carries TRBV5-1 and TRBJ1-1; TRBD1 might be the D (5 bases). The CDR3 is 15 residues long. V was trimmed by 6 bases and J by 7 bases, leaving 22 bases between them. Germline V CDR1 and CDR2: SGHRS, YFSETQ. The CDR3: CASTLSPLGRLEAFF. The CDR3, as DNA: TGCGCCAGCACTCTTAGTCCTTTGGGACGGCTTGAAGCTTTCTTT.

This rearrangement joins TRBV27 to TRBJ2-7; 12 bases line up with TRBD2. The CDR3 extends over 19 amino acids. Trimming cost V 5 bases and J 2 bases; bases outside gene matches: 16. Germline V gene data show CDR1 as MNHEY and CDR2 as SMNVEV (reference sequence). This CDR3 reads CASSLKLAGGGVSAYEQYF. Here the CDR3 DNA reads TGTGCCAGCAGTCTGAAACTAGCGGGGGGCGGAGTAAGTGCCTACGAGCAGTACTTC.

This clone has only one observation. The chain employs TRBV10-2 and TRBJ2-1; 11 bases fit TRBD2. V was clipped by 3 bases and J by 9 bases; unmatched bases: 7. The germline gives CDR1 WSHSY, CDR2 SAAADI. There are 15 residues in the CDR3. CDR3: CASSDTSGGILEQFF. The CDR3 nucleotides are TGCGCCAGCAGTGATACTAGCGGGGGTATTCTTGAGCAGTTCTTC.

The rearrangement uses TRBV11-2 and TRBJ1-5, with a tentative D call TRBD1 (6 bases). The CDR3 is 13 residues long. V shed 0 bases and J shed 9 bases, with 9 bases lying between them. Germline V CDR1 and CDR2: SGHAT, FQNNGV. In DNA form, the CDR3 reads TGTGCCAGCAGCTTAGAACAGGGTCTGCCCCAGCATTTT. Residues: CASSLEQGLPQHF.